This T cell receptor (beta chain) was retrieved from a study of T cell responses to AZD1222 COVID-19 vaccine. This CDR3 contains 15 residues. V lost 7 bases and J 6 bases, leaving 22 bases between the germline ends. Germline CDR1 reads MNHEY; CDR2 reads SMNVEV (reference sequence). Profiling relied on immunoSEQ multiplex PCR, and the TCRdb table lists in-frame clones only, not all of them. The sample includes about 47,000 clones, about 80% of them seen just once. The TCR originated in an adult who received the MenACWY meningococcal vaccine as a control. The genes are TRBV27 and TRBJ2-7, with D possibly being TRBD1 or TRBD2 (6 bases each). The specimen was peripheral blood, collected 28 days after the second dose of the MenACWY control vaccine. The CDR3 loop is CASTQRRGSVLEQYF. CDR3 in DNA: TGTGCCAGCACCCAACGGAGGGGGTCTGTTCTCGAGCAGTACTTC.